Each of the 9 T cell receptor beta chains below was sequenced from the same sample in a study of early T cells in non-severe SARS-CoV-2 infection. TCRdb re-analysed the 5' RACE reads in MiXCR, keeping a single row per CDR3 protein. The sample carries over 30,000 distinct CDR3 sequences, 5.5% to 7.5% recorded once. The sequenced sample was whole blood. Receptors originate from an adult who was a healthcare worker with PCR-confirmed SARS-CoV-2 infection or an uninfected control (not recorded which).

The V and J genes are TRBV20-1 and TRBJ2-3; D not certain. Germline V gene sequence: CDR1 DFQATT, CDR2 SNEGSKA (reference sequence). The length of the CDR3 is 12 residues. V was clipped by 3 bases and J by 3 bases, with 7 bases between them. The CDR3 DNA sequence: TGCAGTGCTAGGGTGTGGACAGATACGCAGTATTTT. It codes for CSARVWTDTQYF.

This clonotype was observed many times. The CDR3 nucleotides are TGTGCCAGCAACAAAGTGGGGAGCTCCTACGAGCAGTACTTC. Translated, it gives CASNKVGSSYEQYF. The V gene is TRBV28, the J gene TRBJ2-7, with a weak D call TRBD2 (5 bases). V was trimmed by 7 bases and J by 0 bases, leaving 13 bases between them. Germline loops: CDR1 MDHEN, CDR2 SYDVKM. This CDR3 spans 14 amino acids.

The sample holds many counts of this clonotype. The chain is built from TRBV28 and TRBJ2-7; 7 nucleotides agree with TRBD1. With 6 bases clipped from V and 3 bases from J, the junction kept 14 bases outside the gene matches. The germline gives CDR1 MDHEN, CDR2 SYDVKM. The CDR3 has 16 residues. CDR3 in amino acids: CASRLTGTIEVYEQYF. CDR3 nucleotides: TGTGCCAGCAGGTTGACAGGGACCATCGAAGTCTACGAGCAGTACTTC.

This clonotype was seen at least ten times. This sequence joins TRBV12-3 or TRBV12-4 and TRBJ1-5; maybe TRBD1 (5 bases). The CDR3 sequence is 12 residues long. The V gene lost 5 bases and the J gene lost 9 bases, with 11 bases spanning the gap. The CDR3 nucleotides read TGTGCCAGCAGTCGAACAGGTTTGCCCCAGCATTTT. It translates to CASSRTGLPQHF.

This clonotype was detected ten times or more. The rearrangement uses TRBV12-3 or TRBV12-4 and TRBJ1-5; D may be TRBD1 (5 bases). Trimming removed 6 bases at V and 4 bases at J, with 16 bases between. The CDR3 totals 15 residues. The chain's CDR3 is CASRRDSKVNQPQHF. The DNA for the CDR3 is TGTGCCAGCAGGCGCGACAGCAAAGTTAATCAGCCCCAGCATTTT.

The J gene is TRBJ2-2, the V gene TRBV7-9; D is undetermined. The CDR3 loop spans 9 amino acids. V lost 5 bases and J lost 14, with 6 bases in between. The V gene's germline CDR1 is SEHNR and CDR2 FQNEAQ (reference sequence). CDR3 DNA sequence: TGTGCCAGCAGCCCCGCCCTGTTTTTT. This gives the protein CASSPALFF.

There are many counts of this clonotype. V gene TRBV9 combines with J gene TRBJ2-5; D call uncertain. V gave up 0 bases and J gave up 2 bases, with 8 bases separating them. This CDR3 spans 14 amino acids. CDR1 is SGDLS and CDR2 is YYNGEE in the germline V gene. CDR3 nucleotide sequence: TGTGCCAGCAGCGTAGATCACACTCAAGAGACCCAGTACTTC. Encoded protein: CASSVDHTQETQYF.

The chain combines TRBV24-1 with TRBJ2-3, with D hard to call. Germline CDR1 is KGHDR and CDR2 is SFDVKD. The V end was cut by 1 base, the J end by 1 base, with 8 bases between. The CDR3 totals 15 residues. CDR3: CATSDFGLGTDTQYF. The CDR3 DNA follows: TGTGCCACCAGTGATTTTGGTCTTGGCACAGATACGCAGTATTTT.

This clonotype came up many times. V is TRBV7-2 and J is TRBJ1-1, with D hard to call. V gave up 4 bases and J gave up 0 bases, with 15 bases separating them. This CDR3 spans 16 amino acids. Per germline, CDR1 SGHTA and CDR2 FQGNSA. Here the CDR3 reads CASSYTLRVMNTEAFF. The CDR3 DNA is TGTGCCAGCAGCTACACCTTACGGGTCATGAACACTGAAGCTTTCTTT.